This T cell receptor (beta chain) emerged from a study of blood T cell repertoires in COVID-19. The CDR3 loop spans 15 amino acids. V lost 7 bases and J lost 3; bases outside the gene matches: 10. Germline values: CDR1 WSHSY, CDR2 SAAADI. Patients in Seattle were enrolled during active infection, then followed longitudinally. Profiling relied on immunoSEQ multiplex PCR, and the TCRdb table lists in-frame clones only, not all of them. The top ten hold 9.5% to 13% of the sample, which has about 230,000 clones, around 86% seen once. The specimen was peripheral blood. The TCR sequence derives from a man aged 50 to 59 with COVID-19, enrolled during active disease. The chain recombines TRBV10-2 with TRBJ2-7; 9 bases align to TRBD1. CDR3 DNA: TGCGCCAGCAAAGGACCGGGACAGGGAGACTACGAGCAGTACTTC. Its protein is CASKGPGQGDYEQYF.